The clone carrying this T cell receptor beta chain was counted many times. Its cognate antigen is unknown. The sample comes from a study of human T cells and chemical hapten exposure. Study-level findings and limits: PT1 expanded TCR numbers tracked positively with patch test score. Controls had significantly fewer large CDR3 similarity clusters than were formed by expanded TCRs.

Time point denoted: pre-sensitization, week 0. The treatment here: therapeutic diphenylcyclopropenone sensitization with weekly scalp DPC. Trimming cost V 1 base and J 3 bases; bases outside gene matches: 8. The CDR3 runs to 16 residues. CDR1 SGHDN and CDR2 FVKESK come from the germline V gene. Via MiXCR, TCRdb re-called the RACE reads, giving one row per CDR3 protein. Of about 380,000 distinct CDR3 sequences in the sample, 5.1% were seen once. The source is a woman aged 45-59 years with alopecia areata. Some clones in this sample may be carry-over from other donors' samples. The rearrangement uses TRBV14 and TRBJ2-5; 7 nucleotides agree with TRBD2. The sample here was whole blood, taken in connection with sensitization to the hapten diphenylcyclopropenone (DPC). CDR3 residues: CASSQVAGRGEETQYF. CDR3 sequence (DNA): TGTGCCAGCAGCCAAGTGGCGGGACGGGGGGAAGAGACCCAGTACTTC.